These T cell receptor beta chains were read from a single sample in a study of T cell responses to AZD1222 COVID-19 vaccine. Here immunoSEQ multiplex PCR was the method, and the copy in TCRdb shows in-frame clones only, minus some. The table has approximately 270,000 clones, about 94% seen once. Sample: peripheral blood, taken 28 days after the second AZD1222 dose. All receptors come from an adult who received the AZD1222 COVID-19 vaccine. Both conserved end residues are part of each CDR3. The D gene is left open where the match is weak. Not every row has a clone size; where given, it reads once, few, many or a size class.

clone size: NA; V gene: TRBV28; D gene: NA; J gene: TRBJ2-7; CDR3 DNA: TGTGCCAGCAGTTTGGTTGGGGCTAGCGACTACGAGCAGTACTTC; CDR3 protein: CASSLVGASDYEQYF
clone size: NA; V gene: TRBV29-1; D gene: NA; J gene: TRBJ2-1; CDR3 DNA: TGCAGCGCCGGTGGCCTAGTGTCTGAGCAGTTCTTC; CDR3 protein: CSAGGLVSEQFF
clone size: NA; V gene: TRBV10-2; D gene: TRBD2; J gene: TRBJ2-1; CDR3 DNA: TGCGCCAGCACCCCTGGAGCGGGAGGTGCCAATGAGCAGTTCTTC; CDR3 protein: CASTPGAGGANEQFF
clone size: NA; V gene: TRBV5-1; D gene: NA; J gene: TRBJ1-3; CDR3 DNA: TGCGCCAGCAGCTTGGTACAGGGCGAAAACACCATATATTTT; CDR3 protein: CASSLVQGENTIYF
clone size: NA; V gene: TRBV2; D gene: TRBD1; J gene: TRBJ1-3; CDR3 DNA: TGTGCCAGCAGCCCGACAGGGACTGGAAACACCATATATTTT; CDR3 protein: CASSPTGTGNTIYF
clone size: NA; V gene: TRBV3-1/TRBV3-2; D gene: NA; J gene: TRBJ1-3; CDR3 DNA: TGTGCCAGCACTGACCGCTCCCTTAACACCATATATTTT; CDR3 protein: CASTDRSLNTIYF
clone size: NA; V gene: TRBV7-8; D gene: NA; J gene: TRBJ2-5; CDR3 DNA: TGTGCCAGCAGCTTAGCTAGCTTGGAGACCCAGTACTTC; CDR3 protein: CASSLASLETQYF
clone size: NA; V gene: TRBV27; D gene: NA; J gene: TRBJ1-6; CDR3 DNA: TGTGCCAGCAGTTTATCAAAAGGGGGATATTCACCCCTCCACTTT; CDR3 protein: CASSLSKGGYSPLHF
clone size: NA; V gene: TRBV3-1/TRBV3-2; D gene: TRBD2; J gene: TRBJ2-3; CDR3 DNA: TGTGCCAGCAGCCAAGAACCTCGACTAGCGGGATTAACTGGTGGGACAGATACGCAGTATTTT; CDR3 protein: CASSQEPRLAGLTGGTDTQYF
clone size: NA; V gene: TRBV9; D gene: TRBD2; J gene: TRBJ2-4; CDR3 DNA: TGTGCCAGCAGCGCAGCGGGAGGGATCGGAAACATTCAGTACTTC; CDR3 protein: CASSAAGGIGNIQYF
clone size: NA; V gene: TRBV14; D gene: NA; J gene: TRBJ2-2; CDR3 DNA: TGTGCCAGCAGCCTTAGACAGACCGGGGAGCTGTTTTTT; CDR3 protein: CASSLRQTGELFF
clone size: NA; V gene: TRBV11-2; D gene: NA; J gene: TRBJ2-7; CDR3 DNA: TGTGCCAGCAGCTTAGTACAGGGTTACGAGCAGTACTTC; CDR3 protein: CASSLVQGYEQYF
clone size: NA; V gene: TRBV29-1; D gene: NA; J gene: TRBJ1-2; CDR3 DNA: TGCAGCGTAGCTGGCTACACCTTC; CDR3 protein: CSVAGYTF
clone size: NA; V gene: TRBV5-5; D gene: NA; J gene: TRBJ1-1; CDR3 DNA: TGTGCCAGCAGCCCGTTAAGTGGGGCGGGGGACGCGGCTTTCTTT; CDR3 protein: CASSPLSGAGDAAFF
clone size: once; V gene: TRBV2; D gene: NA; J gene: TRBJ2-7; CDR3 DNA: TGTGCCAGTGGGGGCGGGAGCCTTTCCAACGAGCAGTACTTC; CDR3 protein: CASGGGSLSNEQYF
clone size: once; V gene: TRBV2; D gene: NA; J gene: TRBJ1-2; CDR3 DNA: TGTGCCAGCAGTCCCGGACAGTATGGCTACACCTTC; CDR3 protein: CASSPGQYGYTF
clone size: NA; V gene: TRBV21-1; D gene: NA; J gene: TRBJ2-7; CDR3 DNA: TGTGCCAGCAGCAAATGGACTAGCGGGAGCTGCCTGTACGAGCAGTACTTC; CDR3 protein: CASSKWTSGSCLYEQYF